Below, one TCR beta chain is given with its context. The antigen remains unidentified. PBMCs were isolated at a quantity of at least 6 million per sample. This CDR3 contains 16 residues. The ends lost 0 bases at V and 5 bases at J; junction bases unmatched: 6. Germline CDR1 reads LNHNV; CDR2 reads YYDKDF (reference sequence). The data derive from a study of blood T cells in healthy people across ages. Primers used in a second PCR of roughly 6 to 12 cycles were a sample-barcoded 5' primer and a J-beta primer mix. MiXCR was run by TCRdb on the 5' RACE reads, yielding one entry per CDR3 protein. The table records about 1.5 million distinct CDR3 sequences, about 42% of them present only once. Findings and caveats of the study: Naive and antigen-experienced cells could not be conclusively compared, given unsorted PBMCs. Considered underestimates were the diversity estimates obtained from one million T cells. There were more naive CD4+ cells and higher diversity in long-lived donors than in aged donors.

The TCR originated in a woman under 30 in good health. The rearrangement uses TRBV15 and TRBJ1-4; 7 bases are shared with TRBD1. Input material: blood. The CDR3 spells CATSRDYPTGNEKLFF. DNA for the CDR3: TGTGCCACCAGCAGAGATTACCCGACAGGGAATGAAAAACTGTTTTTT. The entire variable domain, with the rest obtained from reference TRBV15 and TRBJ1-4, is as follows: DAMVIQNPRYQVTQFGKPVTLSCSQTLNHNVMYWYQQKSSQAPKLLFHYYDKDFNNEADTPDNFQSRRPNTSFCFLDIRSPGLGDTAMYLCATSRDYPTGNEKLFFGSGTQLSVL.